This paragraph covers one TCR beta chain sequence. Its specificity is not known. The germline CDR1 and CDR2 sequences are DFQATT and SNEGSKA (reference sequence). With 6 bases removed from V and 0 bases from J, the gap between germline ends came to 15 bases. The CDR3 extends over 15 amino acids. The sample comes from a study of T cell repertoires in cytomegalovirus infection. Study results and limitations: The ex vivo response showed dominance by HLA-C-restricted CMV-specific TCR beta clonotypes.

TCRdb passed the reads through MiXCR, listing each CDR3 protein once. The table includes roughly 920,000 distinct CDR3 sequences, approximately 31% detected once. The J gene is TRBJ1-5, the V gene TRBV20-1; D might be TRBD1 (6 bases). The receptor comes from a human donor in good health (CMV status not recorded). Some clones in this sample may be carry-over from other donors' samples. Sequences were derived from cultured CD8+ T cells from PBMCs, sampled from culture after CMV antigen stimulation. The CDR3 reads CSAPKDSSSNQPQHF. In nucleotides, the CDR3 is TGCAGTGCACCCAAGGACAGCAGTAGCAATCAGCCCCAGCATTTT.